This T cell receptor beta chain was documented in a study of blood T cell repertoires in COVID-19 (TCRdb year 2020). In the study overall: Samples covering the acute and convalescent phases of COVID-19 were provided by collaborators in the United States, Italy and Spain. Samples came from the ongoing ImmuneRACE study (first 160 participants) plus 1,254 subjects from 6 global collaborators. The sample metadata nearly always contained a de-identified subject ID, COVID-19 status, age in years and sex. The repertoires were released in a freely available public database meant as a resource for research on the immune response to SARS-CoV-2. Deeply sampled blood TCRbeta repertoires from subjects exposed to, actively infected with, or recovered from COVID-19 were included in the dataset. Where available, HLA class I and class II types were taken from metadata supplied by the sample provider and were not determined by assay-based typing. The prospective study material was composed of cDNA or gDNA derived from T cells, B-cell-depleted T cells, or PBMCs.

Whole blood was collected in K2EDTA tubes by collaborating institutions according to the institutions' own protocols. For TCRbeta analysis, collaborators shipped samples as frozen whole blood, isolated PBMCs, or DNA extracted from either of those sample types. After removal of 3 bases from V and 3 bases from J, the junction retains 5 bases not matched to a gene. The CDR3 holds 17 amino acids from the cysteine to the phenylalanine. Only the CDR3 part of the read is kept: 51 bases, read in frame from the first base. According to the germline V gene (reference sequence), CDR1 reads SGHNT and CDR2 reads YYREEE. The immunoSEQ Assay, a bias-controlled multiplex PCR, was used to amplify TCRbeta CDR3 regions from genomic DNA. On the study's bioinformatics: The number of nucleated cells in each sample was estimated by amplification of reference gene primers within the assay. Sequence reads were collapsed and filtered to measure the absolute abundance of every unique TCRbeta CDR3 rearrangement. For each sample, productive Simpson clonality was calculated as the square root of Simpson's diversity index across productive rearrangements. TCRdb mirrors the immuneACCESS table, restricted to in-frame sequences. Some clones are absent from its copies; in checked studies, under half trace to an unresolved V gene, and the reason for the others is unknown. That table is the source of V, J and clone size, and D and trimming were worked out from the DNA. The sample yields around 46,000 clones; approximately 80% were counted once. The ten most abundant clones make up approximately 7% of the sample.

This clone was seen just once. Its antigen target is currently unknown. The record has no base qualities; no much larger clone is one base away. Summary of the overall study and its limitations: How much clinical and demographic metadata was included differed by source and by participant, and the metadata was provided uncurated.

The sequence is built from TRBV5-4 and TRBJ2-6; 11 bases in between match TRBD1. The TCR comes from a man aged 35-49 years with acute or convalescent COVID-19. The sequenced sample consisted of peripheral blood. CDR3 region: CASSSGQGASGANVLTF. The DNA reads TGTGCCAGCAGCTCAGGACAGGGGGCTAGTGGGGCCAACGTCCTGACTTTC.